Following are 24 T cell receptor beta chains from one sample sequenced in a study of cytomegalovirus exposure and HLA in healthy donors. TCRdb keeps only in-frame clones here, not all; method: immunoSEQ multiplex PCR. The repertoire has 250,000 to 300,000 clones, nearly 90% of them found once; the top ten carry under 0.4%. The sequenced sample consisted of PBMCs. The receptors derive from a woman between 18 and 29 years old in good health and CMV-seronegative.

The rearrangement uses TRBV5-6 and TRBJ2-7; TRBD2 matches 12 bases. The CDR3 consists of 15 residues. Germline CDR1 SGHDT, CDR2 YYEEEE. V trimming: 4 bases; J trimming: 10 bases; junction bases outside the gene matches: 12. CDR3 sequence reads: CASSHSGLAGKSQYV. The CDR3 nucleotides are TGTGCCAGCAGCCACTCAGGACTAGCGGGAAAAAGTCAGTACGTC.

The chain uses TRBV10-2 and TRBJ1-5; 10 nucleotides agree with TRBD1. V shed 3 bases, J shed 6 bases, and the junction held 5 bases outside the gene matches. The CDR3 totals 15 residues. In germline, CDR1 is WSHSY, CDR2 SAAADI. In DNA form, the CDR3 reads TGCGCCAGCAGTGACTCCGGGACAGGGGCTCAGCCCCAGCATTTT. Translating gives CASSDSGTGAQPQHF.

The CDR3 coding sequence is TGTGCCAGCAGTCCCTACGGGGACTATGGCTACACCTTC. Translating gives CASSPYGDYGYTF. The chain employs TRBV27 and TRBJ1-2, with unresolved D. Between the trimmed V and J ends, which lost 5 bases and 3 bases, there was a span of 10 bases. Germline CDR1 is MNHEY and CDR2 is SMNVEV (reference sequence). This CDR3 spans 13 amino acids.

The chain recombines TRBV7-9 with TRBJ2-7; TRBD2 is a possible D gene (6 bases). The length of the CDR3 is 12 residues. V dropped 2 bases and J dropped 7 bases, with 9 bases sitting between them. Germline V gives CDR1 SEHNR, CDR2 FQNEAQ (reference sequence). CDR3 region: CASSLTAGEQYF. Here the CDR3 DNA reads TGTGCCAGCAGCTTAACGGCGGGGGAGCAGTACTTC.

This chain links TRBV6-6 with TRBJ2-2; D is undetermined. The length of the CDR3 is 15 residues. Germline CDR1 is MNHNY and CDR2 is SVGAGI (reference sequence). Trimming cost V 0 bases and J 1 base, with 6 bases left between them. In nucleotides, the CDR3 is TGTGCCAGCAGTTACTCTGGCAAGAACACCGGGGAGCTGTTTTTT. It is translated as CASSYSGKNTGELFF.

This sequence joins TRBV28 and TRBJ2-3, with TRBD1 as a possible D gene (5 bases). Trimming shortened V by 4 bases and J by 0 bases, and 11 bases separated the two germline ends. In germline, CDR1 is MDHEN, CDR2 SYDVKM. CDR3 length: 15 residues. The CDR3 DNA is TGTGCCAGCAGTTCAGGGTACCAGAGCACAGATACGCAGTATTTT. Encoded protein: CASSSGYQSTDTQYF.

The chain links TRBV4-1 to TRBJ2-7; 14 bases fit TRBD2. The CDR3 extends over 16 amino acids. V dropped 0 bases and J dropped 6; count of bases not matched to a gene: 4. CDR1 is MGHRA, CDR2 YSYEKL, per germline. CDR3 region: CASSQERLAGGAEQYF. Here the CDR3 DNA reads TGCGCCAGCAGCCAAGAACGACTAGCGGGGGGGGCCGAGCAGTACTTC.

The CDR3 region is CASRVNDMAPPYEQYF. The CDR3 DNA sequence: TGCGCCAGCAGGGTTAACGACATGGCCCCTCCGTACGAGCAGTACTTC. This chain links TRBV4-1 with TRBJ2-7; D ambiguous. The V gene lost 6 bases and the J gene lost 4 bases, with 22 bases spanning the gap. In germline, CDR1 is MGHRA, CDR2 YSYEKL. The CDR3 is 16 residues long.

This clone turned up a few times. The conserved closing phenylalanine or tryptophan is absent in this CDR3, likely reflecting a read error. It is unclear where the CDR3 begins or ends on the DNA, so no DNA is shown, and the CDR3 is as TCRdb lists it. The chain combines TRBV5-1 with TRBJ1-2. Germline V lookup: CDR1 SGHRS, CDR2 YFSETQ. 11 amino acids form the CDR3, both terminal residues included. The CDR3 here is CASSWGDSPRL.

V usage is TRBV2 and J usage is TRBJ2-1, with D unclear. CDR3 size: 18 residues. V lost 6 bases and J lost 0, with 21 bases in between. Germline loops: CDR1 SNHLY, CDR2 FYNNEI. In DNA, the CDR3 is TGTGCCAGCAGCCTACCATCGGTAGCTAGGAGCTCCTACAATGAGCAGTTCTTC. This encodes CASSLPSVARSSYNEQFF.

The CDR3 coding sequence is TGTGCCAGCAGCCCCCAGACAGGGTTCTCCTACGAGCAGTACTTC. Amino acid sequence: CASSPQTGFSYEQYF. The gene calls are TRBV11-2 and TRBJ2-7, with 7 bases identical to TRBD1. The CDR3 runs to 15 residues. Trimming took 5 bases from V and 0 from J; bases not matched to a gene: 7. The germline V gene encodes CDR1 SGHAT and CDR2 FQNNGV.

The chain employs TRBV11-2 and TRBJ1-1; 8 bases fit TRBD1. The CDR3 extends over 17 amino acids. J was trimmed by 1 base and V by 5 bases; bases with no gene match: 12. Per the germline V gene, CDR1 is SGHAT and CDR2 is FQNNGV. In nucleotides, the CDR3 is TGTGCCAGCAGCGAGTTTCCGGGACAGGCGTCGAACACTGAAGCTTTCTTT. Translated, it gives CASSEFPGQASNTEAFF.

This clone has more than one count but fewer than ten. The chain carries TRBV11-1 and TRBJ2-5; TRBD2 might be the D (6 bases). The CDR3 extends over 14 amino acids. V shed 1 base and J shed 7 bases, with 13 bases lying between them. Germline assignment: CDR1 SGHAT and CDR2 FQDESV (reference sequence). The CDR3 DNA reads as TGTGCCAGCAGCTTAGGGATGGCCGGGGGGACCCAGTACTTC. Encoded protein: CASSLGMAGGTQYF.

The chain combines TRBV11-2 with TRBJ1-2; TRBD1 aligns across 10 bases. The germline V gene has CDR1 SGHAT and CDR2 FQNNGV. The CDR3 sequence is 15 residues long. J lost 2 bases, V lost 5 bases, and 5 bases had no gene match. CDR3 in amino acids: CASSNRQGANYGYTF. Written as DNA, the CDR3 is TGTGCCAGCAGCAACAGACAGGGGGCGAACTATGGCTACACCTTC.

V and J are TRBV28 and TRBJ1-5; tentatively, D is TRBD1 (6 bases). Trimming pared 2 bases from V and 7 bases from J, leaving 24 bases between. The CDR3 totals 18 residues. Germline-derived CDR1 and CDR2 are MDHEN and SYDVKM. The CDR3 DNA reads as TGTGCCAGCAGTTTAACTTCTTCACGGGGGGGGCGAGAACAGCCCCAGCATTTT. Translated, it gives CASSLTSSRGGREQPQHF.

V gene TRBV6-6 combines with J gene TRBJ1-2; maybe TRBD1 (6 bases). Between the trimmed V and J ends, which lost 6 bases and 3 bases, there was a span of 20 bases. CDR1 MNHNY and CDR2 SVGAGI come from the germline V gene (reference sequence). This CDR3 region has 16 residues. CDR3 sequence: CASSLPQTGLDYGYTF. CDR3 nucleotides: TGTGCCAGCAGCTTACCCCAGACAGGTCTAGACTATGGCTACACCTTC.

The rearrangement uses TRBV28 and TRBJ1-2; 11 bases are shared with TRBD1. From germline, CDR1 is MDHEN and CDR2 SYDVKM. The CDR3 has 16 residues. J gave up 1 base and V 6 bases, and 7 bases lay outside the gene matches. The CDR3 loop is CASRGTGGPFNYGYTF. The CDR3 nucleotides are TGTGCCAGCAGAGGGACAGGGGGTCCCTTTAACTATGGCTACACCTTC.

The rearrangement links TRBV10-2 to TRBJ2-3; 9 bases are shared with TRBD2. V shed 10 bases, J shed 3 bases, and the junction held 8 bases outside the gene matches. The CDR3 has 14 amino acids. CDR1 is WSHSY and CDR2 is SAAADI in the germline V gene. CDR3 DNA sequence: TGCGCCACTCGAGAGGCGGGGGGGACAGATACGCAGTATTTT. This gives the protein CATREAGGTDTQYF.

This clone was recorded once. The chain joins TRBV7-6 to TRBJ2-1; D perhaps matches TRBD2 (7 bases). Germline values: CDR1 SGHVS, CDR2 FNYEAQ. This CDR3 contains 16 residues. The V and J ends lost 5 bases and 8 bases respectively, with 22 bases between them. The CDR3 region is CASSQMGGGQLYEQFF. The CDR3 region has the DNA TGTGCCAGCAGCCAAATGGGGGGGGGCCAACTCTATGAGCAGTTCTTC.

This chain uses TRBV7-2 with TRBJ1-2; D is perhaps TRBD1 (6 bases). Per the germline V gene, CDR1 is SGHTA and CDR2 is FQGNSA. V lost 5 bases and J 1 base, leaving 11 bases between the germline ends. The CDR3 runs to 14 residues. The CDR3 spells CASSDGQNNYGYTF. The CDR3 coding sequence is TGTGCCAGCAGCGATGGACAGAATAACTATGGCTACACCTTC. Using reference TRBV7-2 and TRBJ1-2 for the parts outside the CDR3, the full variable domain is GAGVSQSPSNKVTEKGKDVELRCDPISGHTALYWYRQSLGQGLEFLIYFQGNSAPDKSGLPSDRFSAERTGGSVSTLTIQRTQQEDSAVYLCASSDGQNNYGYTFGSGTRLTVV.

Here the CDR3 DNA reads TGTGCCAGTACCACAGGCGGGGGATTAAACACCGGGGAGCTGTTTTTT. Its translation is CASTTGGGLNTGELFF. The chain is built from TRBV19 and TRBJ2-2; 7 nucleotides line up with TRBD2. Germline assignment: CDR1 LNHDA and CDR2 SQIVND (reference sequence). The CDR3 loop spans 16 amino acids. The V segment lost 7 bases and the J segment 2 bases; nucleotides outside the gene matches: 10.

This CDR3 is CASSNNPTSGGPSYNEQFF. CDR3 nucleotide sequence: TGTGCCAGCAGCAACAATCCGACTAGCGGGGGGCCCTCCTACAATGAGCAGTTCTTC. The J gene is TRBJ2-1, the V gene TRBV9, with TRBD2 matching 13 bases. Germline V CDR1 and CDR2: SGDLS, YYNGEE. The CDR3 is 19 residues long. The junction had 10 bases not matched to a gene; V was cut back by 4 bases and J by 0 bases.

J is TRBJ2-7 and V is TRBV10-3; 8 bases are a match to TRBD1. J was trimmed by 4 bases and V by 6 bases; bases with no gene match: 11. This CDR3 contains 15 residues. Germline lookup yields CDR1 ENHRY and CDR2 SYGVKD. This CDR3 reads CAIRNSGGQAYEQYF. The CDR3 DNA follows: TGTGCCATCAGGAACTCCGGGGGACAGGCTTACGAGCAGTACTTC.

The genes are TRBV9 and TRBJ1-5, with D unresolved. Trimming cost V 3 bases and J 6 bases, with 13 bases left between them. Germline V gene sequence: CDR1 SGDLS, CDR2 YYNGEE. This CDR3 has 14 amino acids. The CDR3 region is CASSASTQSQPQHF. In nucleotides, the CDR3 is TGTGCCAGCAGCGCATCTACGCAAAGTCAGCCCCAGCATTTT.